This T cell receptor (beta chain) was identified during a study of blood T cell repertoires in COVID-19. Across the study: Acute-phase and convalescent COVID-19 samples originated in the United States, Italy and Spain.

The CDR3 runs to 17 residues. The method was immunoSEQ multiplex PCR; TCRdb's version includes in-frame clones alone and lacks a portion of them. This sample has 190,000 or so clones, with roughly nine tenths found just once. This clone occurred once. This TCR was recovered from a woman in her 70s with acute or convalescent COVID-19. Sequencing was performed on peripheral blood. V usage is TRBV21-1 and J usage is TRBJ2-4; the listed D gene, TRBD1, was not tested against the DNA. TRBV21-1 is tagged as a pseudogene. As DNA, the CDR3 is TGTGCCAGCAGCAAAGCGGGAACAGGGATGGCCAAAAACATTCAGTACTTC. It encodes CASSKAGTGMAKNIQYF.